The next 18 T cell receptor beta chains were all read from a single sample in a study of T cells after yellow fever vaccination. One entry per CDR3 protein results from TCRdb running MiXCR on the 5' RACE reads. The sample includes around 310,000 distinct CDR3 sequences, about 4% of them seen just once. Sequenced material: PBMCs, taken 5 days after the yellow fever booster vaccination. These receptors came from a man aged 18 to 30 who received the YFV17D yellow fever vaccine.

This clonotype was observed a handful of times. The rearrangement links TRBV19 to TRBJ1-5; D is possibly TRBD1 (5 bases). This CDR3 region has 14 residues. The V and J ends lost 4 bases and 5 bases respectively, with 12 bases between them. Per the germline V gene, CDR1 is LNHDA and CDR2 is SQIVND (reference sequence). The CDR3 DNA sequence: TGTGCCAGTAGTAGGAGAGGGACTGATCAGCCCCAGCATTTT. Amino acids: CASSRRGTDQPQHF.

This clonotype was found a few times. This rearrangement joins TRBV5-4 to TRBJ2-1; possible D gene TRBD2, 6 bases. Germline assignment: CDR1 SGHNT and CDR2 YYREEE (reference sequence). Trimming took 2 bases from V and 9 from J, leaving 24 bases between them. The CDR3 is made up of 17 amino acids. The CDR3 DNA reads TGTGCCAGCAGCTTAAACTTTGATGGCGGGGCCTCGGGTGAGCAGTTCTTC. Amino acid sequence: CASSLNFDGGASGEQFF.

The chain is built from TRBV2 and TRBJ1-2; a weak D match, TRBD1 (6 bases). The V and J ends lost 6 bases and 6 bases respectively, with 14 bases between them. From germline, CDR1 is SNHLY and CDR2 FYNNEI. This CDR3 has 13 residues. The CDR3 is CASSLEGEHGYTF. CDR3 nucleotides: TGTGCCAGCAGCCTAGAGGGGGAACATGGCTACACCTTC.

This clonotype has ten or more counts. J is TRBJ1-2 and V is TRBV12-3 or TRBV12-4, with 8 bases aligning to TRBD1. Trimming at V came to 6 bases and at J to 7 bases, leaving 10 bases not matched to a gene. The CDR3 spans 14 residues. CDR3 sequence: CASSYTDRGGGYTF. CDR3 in DNA: TGTGCCAGCAGCTACACTGACAGGGGTGGTGGCTACACCTTC.

This clonotype came up many times. V and J are TRBV7-9 and TRBJ1-6, with D unresolved. Germline V gene data show CDR1 as SEHNR and CDR2 as FQNEAQ (reference sequence). The germline V and J ends were trimmed by 3 bases and 7 bases, with 7 bases remaining between them. This CDR3 spans 13 amino acids. The CDR3 region has the DNA TGTGCCAGCAGCTTGGATGGAAATTCACCCCTCCACTTT. It yields the protein CASSLDGNSPLHF.

This clonotype has at least ten counts. The V call is TRBV2, the J call TRBJ1-6; TRBD1 matches at 8 bases. This CDR3 has 12 amino acids. The ends lost 6 bases at V and 10 bases at J; junction bases unmatched: 2. Germline CDR1 is SNHLY and CDR2 is FYNNEI. CDR3 DNA sequence: TGTGCCAGCAGAGGGACAGGATCACCCCTCCACTTT. It codes for CASRGTGSPLHF. Complete variable domain (other parts from reference TRBV2 and TRBJ1-6): EPEVTQTPSHQVTQMGQEVILRCVPISNHLYFYWYRQILGQKVEFLVSFYNNEISEKSEIFDDQFSVERPDGSNFTLKIRSTKLEDSAMYFCASRGTGSPLHFGNGTRLTVT.

In this sample, this clonotype turned up many times. V and J are TRBV28 and TRBJ2-3; 9 bases line up with TRBD2. Germline CDR1 is MDHEN and CDR2 is SYDVKM. V lost 7 bases, J lost 3 bases, and 17 bases stayed unmatched. The CDR3 is made up of 18 amino acids. As DNA, the CDR3 is TGTGCCAGCAATTACCTGACTAGCGGCGCCCGTTCGACAGATACGCAGTATTTT. Protein sequence: CASNYLTSGARSTDTQYF. Filled out from reference TRBV28 and TRBJ2-3, the complete variable domain reads DVKVTQSSRYLVKRTGEKVFLECVQDMDHENMFWYRQDPGLGLRLIYFSYDVKMKEKGDIPEGYSVSREKKERFSLILESASTNQTSMYLCASNYLTSGARSTDTQYFGPGTRLTVL.

This clonotype was seen a few times. The chain's CDR3 is CASSSGGAAGELFF. DNA of the CDR3: TGTGCCAGCAGCTCCGGGGGGGCCGCCGGGGAGCTGTTTTTT. The J gene is TRBJ2-2, the V gene TRBV7-2, with TRBD2 matching over 8 bases. CDR1 is SGHTA, CDR2 FQGNSA, per germline. The V and J ends lost 4 bases and 6 bases, in that order; junction bases with no gene match: 4. This CDR3 comprises 14 residues.

This clonotype was detected many times. The chain links TRBV20-1 to TRBJ1-5; TRBD1 is a possible D gene (6 bases). The V end lost 0 bases, the J end lost 15 bases, and 24 bases lay between the germline ends. CDR3 length: 15 amino acids. In germline, CDR1 is DFQATT, CDR2 SNEGSKA (reference sequence). The DNA of the CDR3 is TGCAGTGCTAGAGATCATACAGGGAGGGCAGCCGGTTCGCATTTT. Encoded protein: CSARDHTGRAAGSHF.

This clonotype appeared a few times. The chain joins TRBV23-1 to TRBJ2-5, with 7 bases matching TRBD2. TRBV23-1 is an ORF; its function is uncertain. Trimming took 9 bases from V and 5 from J; bases not matched to a gene: 15. The CDR3 is 15 amino acids. The CDR3 DNA sequence: TGCGCCAGAGGATCAGCGGGGAGCCCTCGGGAGACCCAGTACTTC. It yields the protein CARGSAGSPRETQYF.

This clonotype was observed at least ten times. This chain links TRBV29-1 with TRBJ1-1; TRBD1 matches 7 bases. V lost 6 bases and J lost 5; bases outside the gene matches: 6. This CDR3 region has 12 residues. Germline CDR1 SQVTM, CDR2 ANQGSEA. The CDR3 reads CSVTGWGTEAFF. In DNA, the CDR3 is TGCAGCGTGACAGGGTGGGGAACTGAAGCTTTCTTT.

A few counts support this clonotype. The V and J genes are TRBV11-2 and TRBJ1-6; maybe TRBD1 (5 bases). CDR3 length: 15 amino acids. V gave up 3 bases and J gave up 10 bases, with 16 bases separating them. Per the germline V gene, CDR1 is SGHAT and CDR2 is FQNNGV. In nucleotides, the CDR3 is TGTGCCAGCAGCTTCGCGGGACTCGGCGGCTCACCCCTCCACTTT. Its protein product is CASSFAGLGGSPLHF.

This clonotype has a count of ten or more. The gene calls are TRBV20-1 and TRBJ1-1; maybe TRBD1 (5 bases). Looked up from germline, CDR1 is DFQATT and CDR2 is SNEGSKA (reference sequence). Trimming cost V 5 bases and J 4 bases, with 8 bases left between them. This CDR3 comprises 11 residues. CDR3 nucleotide sequence: TGCAGTGCTTCCGGGGCCACTGAAGCTTTCTTT. Its translation: CSASGATEAFF.

This clonotype was recorded many times. The V gene is TRBV4-1, the J gene TRBJ2-3; possibly TRBD1 or TRBD2 for D (5 bases each). With 2 bases removed from V and 5 bases from J, the gap between germline ends came to 17 bases. This CDR3 has 16 residues. The germline gives CDR1 MGHRA, CDR2 YSYEKL. The CDR3 bases are TGCGCCAGCAGCCAACAATGGGGACCACAGGTAGATACGCAGTATTTT. It specifies CASSQQWGPQVDTQYF.

The chain couples TRBV5-6 to TRBJ2-7; 10 bases are shared with TRBD1. Germline V CDR1 and CDR2: SGHDT, YYEEEE. CDR3 length: 15 amino acids. V shed 0 bases and J 9 bases; nucleotides not matched to a gene: 9. CDR3 in amino acids: CASSLAGTGESGQYV. In nucleotides, the CDR3 is TGTGCCAGCAGCTTGGCCGGGACAGGGGAGTCTGGGCAGTACGTC.

The table lists this clonotype with many counts. The chain couples TRBV7-9 to TRBJ2-5; D is ambiguous. Germline loops: CDR1 SEHNR, CDR2 FQNEAQ (reference sequence). The length of the CDR3 is 15 residues. Trimming removed 4 bases at V and 5 bases at J, with 17 bases between. CDR3 sequence (DNA): TGTGCCAGCAGCTCCCTCCTCCCCCAGCTGGAGACCCAGTACTTC. Its translation is CASSSLLPQLETQYF.

In its sample, this clonotype was seen a few times. In nucleotides, the CDR3 is TGTGCCAGCAGCTTATATACGCACTATGGCTACACCTTC. Translation: CASSLYTHYGYTF. This chain connects TRBV5-6 to TRBJ1-2; D not resolved. V lost 2 bases to trimming and J lost 3 bases, with 8 bases between them. Germline V lookup: CDR1 SGHDT, CDR2 YYEEEE. This CDR3 has 13 amino acids.

This clonotype was recorded a few times. The chain links TRBV18 to TRBJ2-3; D not resolved. Between the trimmed V and J ends, which lost 1 base and 1 base, there was a span of 9 bases. The CDR3 has 15 amino acids. Per germline, CDR1 KGHSH and CDR2 LQKENI. For the CDR3, the DNA is TGTGCCAGCTCACCACTAAAGACGGGCACAGATACGCAGTATTTT. Amino acid sequence: CASSPLKTGTDTQYF.